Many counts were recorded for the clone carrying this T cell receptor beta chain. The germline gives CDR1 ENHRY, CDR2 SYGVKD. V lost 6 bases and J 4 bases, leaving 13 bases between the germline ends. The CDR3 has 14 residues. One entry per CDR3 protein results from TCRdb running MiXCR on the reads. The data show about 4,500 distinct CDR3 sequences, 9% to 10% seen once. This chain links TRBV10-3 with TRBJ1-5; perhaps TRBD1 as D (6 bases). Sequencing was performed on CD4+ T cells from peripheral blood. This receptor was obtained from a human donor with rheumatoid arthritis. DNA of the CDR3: TGTGCCATCAGGGCAGGGGCGTTGAATCAGCCCCAGCATTTT. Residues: CAIRAGALNQPQHF.